These T cell receptor beta chains were read from a single sample in a study of blood T cell repertoires in COVID-19. TCRdb's copy holds only in-frame clones and misses some; the assay was immunoSEQ multiplex PCR. The profile shows about 190,000 clones, roughly 90% of them singletons. Sequenced material: peripheral blood. Receptor source: a man over 45 with acute or convalescent COVID-19. CDR3s include the opening cysteine and the closing phenylalanine or tryptophan. The order of the fields is V gene, clone size, D gene, J gene, CDR3 DNA, CDR3 protein. The D gene is left open where the match is weak. Size is omitted from some rows. Given values are once, few, many or a class for expanded clones.

TRBV5-1	once	.	TRBJ1-1	TGCGCCAGCAGCTTACAGACTGAGGGCACTGAAGCTTTCTTT	CASSLQTEGTEAFF
TRBV19	few	TRBD2	TRBJ2-5	TGTGCCAGTCGGGGGGGAGAGACCCAGTACTTC	CASRGGETQYF
TRBV10-3	once	TRBD1	TRBJ1-6	TGTGCCATCAGCTTCAGCGGACAGGGGGCTAGGTCACCCCTCCACTTT	CAISFSGQGARSPLHF
TRBV7-9	.	.	TRBJ2-3	TGTGCCAGCAACCTAGGGGCCGGAGATACGCAGTATTTT	CASNLGAGDTQYF
TRBV3-1/TRBV3-2	.	TRBD1	TRBJ2-1	TGTGCCAGCAGCATCACAGGGGGGAATGAGCAGTTCTTC	CASSITGGNEQFF
TRBV7-8	.	TRBD2	TRBJ2-1	TGTGCCAGCAGCGCACCGGGACTAGGAAAGAATGAGCAGTTCTTC	CASSAPGLGKNEQFF
TRBV7-2	.	TRBD1	TRBJ1-6	TGTGCCAGCAGCTCGACAGGGAATTTTAATTCACCCCTCCACTTT	CASSSTGNFNSPLHF
TRBV9	.	.	TRBJ2-5	TGTGCCAGCAGCGTAGACCCAGGAATTCAACAGACCCAGTACTTC	CASSVDPGIQQTQYF
TRBV10-3	.	.	TRBJ1-3	TGTGCCGCTGGAGGGGAGGAGACTGGAAACACCATATATTTT	CAAGGEETGNTIYF
TRBV5-1	once	TRBD2	TRBJ2-3	TGCGCCAGCAGCTTGGGCGGGACTAGCGGGATAGATACGCAGTATTTT	CASSLGGTSGIDTQYF
TRBV11-2	.	.	TRBJ1-5	TGTGCCAGCAGCATCGGGCAGGGGTACAATCAGCCCCAGCATTTT	CASSIGQGYNQPQHF
TRBV28	.	TRBD1	TRBJ2-7	TGTGCCAGCAATACTCCGGGACAGCCTTACGAGCAGTACTTC	CASNTPGQPYEQYF
TRBV6-6	.	TRBD2	TRBJ2-7	TGTGCCAGCAGTCCCTTGGGATTACTAGCGGGAGTCTACGAGCAGTACTTC	CASSPLGLLAGVYEQYF
TRBV10-3	.	.	TRBJ2-1	TGTGCCATCAGTGAGTTTGTGGCGGGCAATGAGCAGTTCTTC	CAISEFVAGNEQFF
TRBV15	.	.	TRBJ2-7	TGTGCCACCAGCAGAGATCTCGGGAAGCTCTCCTACGAGCAGTACTTC	CATSRDLGKLSYEQYF
TRBV19	.	.	TRBJ2-7	TGTGCCAGTAGTCCCAGAAGGACAAGTCGGGAGCAGTACTTC	CASSPRRTSREQYF
TRBV19	.	.	TRBJ1-4	TGTGCCAGTAGTATGGGGGCTGGACGAGATGCAACTAATGAAAAACTGTTTTTT	CASSMGAGRDATNEKLFF
TRBV19	.	.	TRBJ1-1	TGTGCCAGTAGTATTCAGGGGCTGAACACTGAAGCTTTCTTT	CASSIQGLNTEAFF
TRBV7-9	few	TRBD1	TRBJ2-7	TGTGCCAGCAGCTTAGTTACAGGGGGCGTCGAGCAGTACTTC	CASSLVTGGVEQYF
TRBV4-3	few	.	TRBJ1-5	TGCGCCAGCAGCCAAGATCCGGGGGAGGGTGGACAGCCCCAGCATTTT	CASSQDPGEGGQPQHF
TRBV3-1/TRBV3-2	.	TRBD1	TRBJ2-7	TGTGCCAGCAGCCTCCCCGGGACAGGGGTACGCGAGCAGTACTTC	CASSLPGTGVREQYF
TRBV20-1	.	.	TRBJ2-7	TGCAGTGCCCCCTGGCAGTACGAGCAGTACTTC	CSAPWQYEQYF
TRBV5-1	few	TRBD2	TRBJ2-1	TGCGCCAGCAGCTTGGGGAACCTAGCGGGAGGGCCTCGCAATGAGCAGTTCTTC	CASSLGNLAGGPRNEQFF
TRBV29-1	.	TRBD1	TRBJ2-4	TGCAGCGTTGAAGGAGACAGGGGGGCCAAAAACATTCAGTACTTC	CSVEGDRGAKNIQYF
TRBV6-6	few	.	TRBJ2-7	TGTGCCAGCAGTGCGACTACTGCCTACGAGCAGTACTTC	CASSATTAYEQYF
TRBV7-2	.	TRBD2	TRBJ2-7	TGTGCCAGCAGCGCCGGACTAGCGGGAAACACCTACGAGCAGTACTTC	CASSAGLAGNTYEQYF
TRBV28	.	.	TRBJ2-3	TGTGCCAGCAGTTTCGTGGGGGGACGCACAGATACGCAGTATTTT	CASSFVGGRTDTQYF
TRBV19	.	.	TRBJ1-3	TGTGCCAGTAGCCCAGGGGCTTCTGGAAACACCATATATTTT	CASSPGASGNTIYF
TRBV19	few	.	TRBJ1-3	TGTGCCAGTAGTAACCTCCAGGGGAGCTCTGGAAACACCATATATTTT	CASSNLQGSSGNTIYF
TRBV6-2/TRBV6-3	.	TRBD2	TRBJ2-3	TGTGCCAGCAGCTTCCACCCGGGACTAGCGGGGGGTGCTGGCACAGATACGCAGTATTTT	CASSFHPGLAGGAGTDTQYF
TRBV7-6	.	TRBD2	TRBJ2-5	TGTGCCAGCAGCCCCCGAGCCAAGCGGGAGGGCCTAAGGGAGACCCAGTACTTC	CASSPRAKREGLRETQYF
TRBV7-9	.	TRBD1	TRBJ2-5	TGTGCCAGCAGCCCGAGGACAGGATTGGAGACCCAGTACTTC	CASSPRTGLETQYF
TRBV6-1	.	.	TRBJ1-6	TGTGCCAGCAGTGAACAGGGGTCCTATAATTCACCCCTCCACTTT	CASSEQGSYNSPLHF
TRBV28	once	TRBD1	TRBJ2-5	TGTGCCAGCAGTTTAAGGCCCAGGGGGCTCGAGACCCAGTACTTC	CASSLRPRGLETQYF
TRBV13	.	.	TRBJ1-4	TGTGCCAGCAGCCGTTCGTGGGGGGTGGATGAAAAACTGTTTTTT	CASSRSWGVDEKLFF
TRBV5-1	.	TRBD2	TRBJ2-1	TGCGCCAGCAGCTTCCCTAGCGGGGGCCTTAGCTCCTACAATGAGCAGTTCTTC	CASSFPSGGLSSYNEQFF
TRBV19	.	TRBD2	TRBJ2-3	TGTGCCAGTAGTTCCCGGAGCGGGGGGGCCTCAGATACGCAGTATTTT	CASSSRSGGASDTQYF
TRBV24-1	.	.	TRBJ2-1	TGTGCCACCAGTGATTTAACCCCCCGTGGAGGGAGAGTGAATGAGCAGTTCTTC	CATSDLTPRGGRVNEQFF
TRBV7-2	.	.	TRBJ1-5	TGTGCCAGCAGCCCACAGGGTGATAGCAATCAGCCCCAGCATTTT	CASSPQGDSNQPQHF
TRBV19	few	TRBD1	TRBJ1-1	TGTGCCAGTAATAACCCGACAGGGGTTAGTACTGAAGCTTTCTTT	CASNNPTGVSTEAFF
TRBV28	many	.	TRBJ1-6	TGTGCCAGCAGAGGGGGAAATTCACCCCTCCACTTT	CASRGGNSPLHF
TRBV7-2	.	.	TRBJ1-2	TGTGCCAGCAGCTTAGAAAACAGGAATTATGGCTACACCTTC	CASSLENRNYGYTF